This TCR beta chain was identified during a study of somatic mutations in cytotoxic T cells in rheumatoid arthritis. Background on the study: A subset of V beta antibody-stained T-cell populations was isolated by flow sorting, reaching nearly 100% purity, and this subset included V beta1+ cells that went on to TCRB sequencing.

V lost 4 bases to trimming and J lost 6 bases; unmatched junction nucleotides: 4. The germline V gene has CDR1 MGHRA and CDR2 YSYEKL. CDR3 length: 13 residues. Findings and caveats of the study: Any difference in CD8+ T-cell clonality between patients who had rheumatoid arthritis and healthy controls who were age-matched was not statistically significant.

Measured with immunoSEQ multiplex PCR; TCRdb has only the in-frame clones, and not every one. The sample shows 8,000 to 11,000 clones, 81% of them seen only once. About this clone: As yet, its antigen is unknown.

Blood donors with median age about 51 years (range about 20-70), roughly 60% female, served as healthy controls. Isolation of CD4+ and CD8+ cells used positive magnetic bead selection, with purity checked by flow cytometry. The rearrangement links TRBV4-1 to TRBJ2-3, with TRBD1 matching over 7 bases. This receptor was identified in a woman between 50 and 59 years old in good health. The sequenced sample consisted of CD8+ T cells sorted from blood. As DNA, the CDR3 is TGCGCCAGCAGCCTTGGGACAGCGGATACGCAGTATTTT. Translated: CASSLGTADTQYF.